Presented here are 28 T cell receptor beta chains from one specimen sequenced in a study of CD8+CD57+ T cells in acquired aplastic anemia (dated by TCRdb to the late 2010s). TCRdb records Illumina HiSeq 2000 as the sequencer. Profiling of TCR beta VDJ combinations and CDR3 sequences used genomic DNA as the template. The public reads were quality trimmed at Q25 with fastp and then assembled into clones with MiXCR by TCRdb, keeping productive beta chains. Every entry covers one CDR3 protein and lists the most common genes and DNA from its rows. The sample table lists some 150,000 distinct CDR3 sequences, roughly two thirds of them with a count of one. Approximately 50% of the sample lies in the top ten. Flow cytometry had shown CD8+CD57+ cell expansion in the patients selected for sequencing. The sample comprised sorted CD4+, CD8+, or CD8+CD57+ T cells (not recorded which) from PBMCs. The source of these receptors is a human donor with aplastic anemia.

The rearrangement links TRBV9 to TRBJ2-3; 7 positions agree with TRBD2. The trim removed 1 base at V and 6 bases at J, leaving 5 bases unmatched. The V gene's germline CDR1 is SGDLS and CDR2 YYNGEE. CDR3 length: 14 amino acids. CDR3 sequence: CASSVTAGDDTQYF. The DNA of the CDR3 is TGTGCCAGCAGCGTAACGGCGGGAGATGATACGCAGTATTTT.

This chain uses TRBV14 with TRBJ2-5; D call uncertain. V was pared by 5 bases and J by 4 bases, with 8 bases between. Germline assignment: CDR1 SGHDN and CDR2 FVKESK. The CDR3 has 12 residues. CDR3 protein: CASSASLETQYF. DNA for the CDR3: TGTGCCAGCAGCGCGAGTCTAGAGACCCAGTACTTC.

The V and J genes are TRBV11-2 and TRBJ1-1; TRBD1 is a possible D gene (5 bases). The V end lost 4 bases, the J end lost 2 bases, and 11 bases lay between the germline ends. Germline CDR1 SGHAT, CDR2 FQNNGV. This CDR3 spans 14 amino acids. The CDR3 coding sequence is TGTGCCAGCAGCTCGGGGACTGGCAACACTGAAGCTTTCTTT. It codes for CASSSGTGNTEAFF.

The CDR3 reads CASSRLAVEQFF. CDR3 nucleotide sequence: TGTGCCAGCAGCCGACTAGCGGTTGAGCAGTTCTTC. This chain joins TRBV7-2 and TRBJ2-1, with 9 positions matching TRBD2. CDR1 and CDR2 (germline): SGHTA, FQGNSA. V was pared by 5 bases and J by 9 bases, with 2 bases of the junction left unmatched. This CDR3 region has 12 residues.

The chain is built from TRBV7-9 and TRBJ1-1; maybe TRBD1 (6 bases). Germline V lookup: CDR1 SEHNR, CDR2 FQNEAQ (reference sequence). CDR3 length equals 15 residues. Trimming pared 5 bases from V and 0 bases from J, leaving 13 bases between. The CDR3 DNA reads as TGTGCCAGCAGCCCAAAAGGACAGCTGAACACTGAAGCTTTCTTT. Translating gives CASSPKGQLNTEAFF.

This chain uses TRBV5-1 with TRBJ2-1; TRBD2 aligns across 7 bases. Germline V gene lookup returns CDR1 SGHRS and CDR2 YFSETQ. J gave up 1 base and V 4 bases, and 2 bases lay outside the gene matches. CDR3 length: 14 residues. The DNA for the CDR3 is TGCGCCAGCAGCGGGGGGGGTTCCTACAATGAGCAGTTCTTC. This encodes CASSGGGSYNEQFF.

The chain carries TRBV10-2 and TRBJ2-1, with 13 positions matching TRBD2. Germline V gene lookup returns CDR1 WSHSY and CDR2 SAAADI. The length of the CDR3 is 14 residues. The junction had 6 bases not matched to a gene; V was cut back by 7 bases and J by 9 bases. The chain's CDR3 is CASKTSGGAGEQFF. CDR3 in DNA: TGCGCCAGCAAAACTAGCGGGGGGGCTGGTGAGCAGTTCTTC.

In regard to this clonotype: At one of its ends the junction is not consistent with the germline gene, which may arise from a read error. V usage is TRBV24-1 and J usage is TRBJ2-1; 8 bases agree with TRBD1. Germline lookup yields CDR1 KGHDR and CDR2 SFDVKD. This CDR3 has 12 amino acids. This CDR3 is CATSDRWDRKYF. CDR3 DNA sequence: TGTGCCACCAGTGATCGGTGGGACAGGAAGTACTTC.

This sequence joins TRBV14 and TRBJ2-1; possibly TRBD1 for D (6 bases). The CDR3 length is 17 residues. V was clipped by 0 bases and J by 7 bases, with 19 bases between them. CDR1 and CDR2 (germline): SGHDN, FVKESK. CDR3 nucleotide sequence: TGTGCCAGCAGCCAAGACCCATTAGGGGGATTCTTTAATGAGCAGTTCTTC. Residues: CASSQDPLGGFFNEQFF.

In its sample, this clonotype was seen a few times. The genes are TRBV10-3 and TRBJ1-4; 7 bases are shared with TRBD1. The V gene's germline CDR1 is ENHRY and CDR2 SYGVKD. The CDR3 runs 15 residues. V lost 0 bases to trimming and J lost 7 bases; unmatched junction nucleotides: 5. CDR3 amino acids: CAISESRTGSEKLFF. CDR3 DNA sequence: TGTGCCATCAGTGAGTCTCGGACAGGCAGTGAAAAACTGTTTTTT.

The chain couples TRBV9 to TRBJ2-3, with D hard to call. Trimming cost V 0 bases and J 0 bases, with 5 bases left between them. Germline loops: CDR1 SGDLS, CDR2 YYNGEE. CDR3 size: 14 residues. Here the CDR3 reads CASSVVGSTDTQYF. CDR3 nucleotide sequence: TGTGCCAGCAGCGTAGTCGGGAGCACAGATACGCAGTATTTT.

This chain connects TRBV7-3 to TRBJ1-6, with D perhaps matching TRBD1 (6 bases). V was trimmed by 2 bases and J by 8 bases, leaving 10 bases between them. CDR3 length equals 14 residues. The V gene's germline CDR1 is SGHTA and CDR2 FQGTGA. The CDR3 DNA follows: TGTGCCAGCAGCTTACAGGGGATGGATTCACCCCTCCACTTT. Translation gives CASSLQGMDSPLHF.

Concerning this clonotype itself: Since no conserved phenylalanine or tryptophan closes the CDR3, a read error is the likely cause. Here the CDR3 reads CASSSSTGTVYEQYL. The DNA of the CDR3 is TGTGCCAGCAGCTCATCGACCGGGACAGTTTACGAACAGTACTTA. The rearrangement uses TRBV7-2 and TRBJ2-7; 7 bases map to TRBD1. Looked up from germline, CDR1 is SGHTA and CDR2 is FQGNSA. The CDR3 is 15 amino acids.

For the CDR3, the DNA is TGTGCCAGTAGGGGGACAGGCGGGGCCGAGCAGTACTTC. It is translated as CASRGTGGAEQYF. The genes are TRBV19 and TRBJ2-7; 8 bases align to TRBD1. Germline loops: CDR1 LNHDA, CDR2 SQIVND (reference sequence). V lost 6 bases to trimming and J lost 6 bases; unmatched junction nucleotides: 7. The CDR3 totals 13 residues.

J is TRBJ2-3 and V is TRBV24-1; D is undetermined. CDR1 and CDR2 (germline): KGHDR, SFDVKD. The CDR3 runs 13 residues. V was pared by 4 bases and J by 6 bases, with 10 bases between. The CDR3 region is CATSEPHSDTQYF. The CDR3 DNA reads TGTGCCACCAGTGAGCCCCATTCGGATACGCAGTATTTT.

The chain combines TRBV12-5 with TRBJ2-3; the match to TRBD1 covers 8 bases. There are 16 residues in the CDR3. Trimming took 2 bases from V and 0 from J; bases not matched to a gene: 4. Germline V gives CDR1 LGHNT, CDR2 FRNRAP. CDR3 DNA sequence: TGTGCTAGTGGTTTGACAGGGGGGACTAGCACAGATACGCAGTATTTT. Translation: CASGLTGGTSTDTQYF.

J is TRBJ1-2 and V is TRBV12-3 or TRBV12-4; D unresolved. The CDR3 loop spans 13 amino acids. The V and J ends lost 2 bases and 4 bases respectively, with 8 bases between them. In DNA, the CDR3 is TGTGCCAGCAGTTTATCCCGGGCCTATGGCTACACCTTC. This encodes CASSLSRAYGYTF.

V is TRBV24-1 and J is TRBJ1-5; D unclear. The germline V gene has CDR1 KGHDR and CDR2 SFDVKD. The CDR3 runs to 14 residues. V was cut by 6 bases and J by 0 bases, with 8 bases left in between. For the CDR3, the DNA is TGTGCCACCAGTCCCAGGCATAGCAATCAGCCCCAGCATTTT. Protein sequence: CATSPRHSNQPQHF.

With respect to this clonotype: The missing conserved phenylalanine or tryptophan at the end of this CDR3 makes a read error likely. This rearrangement joins TRBV7-2 to TRBJ2-7; no reliable D call. Deletions cut 5 bases from V and 10 bases from J, with 18 bases between. The CDR3 spans 13 residues. CDR1 is SGHTA, CDR2 FQGNSA, per germline. The chain's CDR3 is CASSRVYPGPQYS. The CDR3, as DNA: TGTGCCAGCAGCAGGGTCTATCCGGGTCCCCAGTACTCC.

Concerning this clonotype: Mismatch with germline at one junction end may stem from a read error. This rearrangement joins TRBV2 to TRBJ1-1, with 7 bases matching TRBD1. The germline V gene has CDR1 SNHLY and CDR2 FYNNEI. The CDR3 contains 14 residues. For the CDR3, the DNA is TGTGCCAGCAGTGGAGGGGGCACTGGCACTGGAGCTTTCTTT. This translates into CASSGGGTGTGAFF.

V usage is TRBV6-5 and J usage is TRBJ2-1; D call uncertain. The CDR3 sequence is 13 residues long. Germline values: CDR1 MNHEY, CDR2 SVGAGI. The V end was cut by 6 bases, the J end by 4 bases, with 10 bases between. CDR3 bases: TGTGCCAGCAGACCCGGGCAATACAATGAGCAGTTCTTC. Amino acids: CASRPGQYNEQFF.

CDR3: CASSLEGALAFF. CDR3 sequence (DNA): TGTGCCAGCAGTTTAGAGGGGGCTCTGGCTTTCTTT. This rearrangement joins TRBV12-3 or TRBV12-4 to TRBJ1-1, with 7 bases aligning to TRBD1. CDR3 length equals 12 residues. Trimming removed 1 base from V and 11 bases from J; junction bases left unmatched: 4.

V and J are TRBV5-6 and TRBJ2-7; the D gene could be TRBD1 or TRBD2 (5 bases each). Germline V gene data show CDR1 as SGHDT and CDR2 as YYEEEE. The CDR3 sequence is 12 residues long. Here the CDR3 reads CGSGQGAYEQYF. The DNA for the CDR3 is TGTGGATCGGGGCAGGGAGCCTACGAGCAGTACTTC.

This chain joins TRBV20-1 and TRBJ2-1, with D unclear. V lost 5 bases, J lost 7 bases, and 9 bases lay in between. Germline CDR1 reads DFQATT; CDR2 reads SNEGSKA (reference sequence). The CDR3 length is 11 residues. The CDR3 coding sequence is TGCAGTGCTGGAAGCACAAATGAGCAGTTCTTC. It translates to CSAGSTNEQFF.

V is TRBV7-2 and J is TRBJ2-7, with TRBD2 as a possible D gene (5 bases). V was shortened by 7 bases and J by 1 base, with 17 bases between the two germline ends. Germline V gene sequence: CDR1 SGHTA, CDR2 FQGNSA. The CDR3 runs to 15 residues. CDR3 region: CASNNGRGASYEQYF. CDR3 in DNA: TGTGCCAGCAACAATGGACGGGGAGCGTCCTACGAGCAGTACTTC.

This clonotype turned up a few times. The chain recombines TRBV6-4 with TRBJ2-6; D not resolved. CDR1 and CDR2 from the germline V gene are MRHNA and SNTAGT. The CDR3 is 13 amino acids. Trimming pared 6 bases from V and 0 bases from J, leaving 3 bases between. CDR3 residues: CASSVSGANVLTF. CDR3 in DNA: TGTGCCAGCAGCGTCTCTGGGGCCAACGTCCTGACTTTC.

Concerning this clonotype itself: Because the CDR3 is missing its conserved closing phenylalanine or tryptophan, this is likely a read error. The J gene is TRBJ1-2, the V gene TRBV11-3; D gene uncertain. The CDR3 consists of 14 residues. The germline CDR1 and CDR2 sequences are SGHNT and YENEEA. V was shortened by 4 bases and J by 5 bases, with 14 bases between the two germline ends. The CDR3 nucleotides read TGTGCCAGCAGCTCCCTGCGGCAGAGGTATGGCTACACCATC. Protein: CASSSLRQRYGYTI.

V is TRBV7-9 and J is TRBJ1-2; 9 bases agree with TRBD1. CDR3 size: 17 residues. Germline CDR1 SEHNR, CDR2 FQNEAQ (reference sequence). The V gene end was trimmed by 2 bases and the J gene end by 3 bases; junction bases not matched to a gene: 10. This CDR3 is CASSLMTGGGWDYGYTF. The CDR3, as DNA: TGTGCCAGCAGCTTAATGACAGGGGGTGGATGGGACTATGGCTACACCTTC.